A selection of T cell receptor beta chains follows, all from one sample in a study of T-cell reconstitution after alpha-beta-depleted transplantation in children. Each CDR3 protein is one row after TCRdb ran MiXCR on the PCR reads. Altogether hundreds of thousands of distinct CDR3 sequences are present, 10% to 15% being singletons, with the ten largest covering roughly 2.3%. The sample consisted of PBMCs, mostly from graft donor cells, taken 360 days after TCRalphabeta/CD19-depleted stem cell transplant. The receptors come from a male patient aged 10-17 years who had a stem cell transplant for acute myeloid leukemia, so the T cells may come from the graft donor. CDR3s include the opening cysteine and the closing phenylalanine or tryptophan. Each record gives: V gene, D gene, J gene, CDR3 protein. D genes are given only for firm matches.

>TRBV29-1|TRBD1|TRBJ1-5
CSVEQGGVQHF
>TRBV29-1|TRBD1|TRBJ2-7
CSARDRGVEQYF
>TRBV4-3|TRBD2|TRBJ2-1
CASSPGLGKDNEQFF
>TRBV27|TRBD1|TRBJ1-1
CASSRLGQGDTEAFF
>TRBV20-1|-|TRBJ2-7
CSARGPLGEQYF
>TRBV21-1|-|TRBJ2-7
CASSKRMKASGMRNEQYF
>TRBV2|-|TRBJ2-7
CASKRGAGPYEQYF
>TRBV29-1|-|TRBJ2-3
CSVSASVRTDTQYF
>TRBV12-3/TRBV12-4|TRBD2|TRBJ2-7
CASSRTSGSVRTYEQYF
>TRBV7-9|-|TRBJ2-2
CASSSLQWNTGELFF
>TRBV12-3/TRBV12-4|TRBD1|TRBJ2-5
CASSARDRGPETQYF
>TRBV11-1|TRBD1|TRBJ2-7
CASRSDPGQPSYEQYF
>TRBV19|TRBD1|TRBJ2-2
CASSISETGGTGELFF
>TRBV12-3/TRBV12-4|-|TRBJ2-7
CASTSRADSYEQYF
>TRBV7-9|TRBD2|TRBJ2-3
CASSLALADTDTQYF
>TRBV11-1|-|TRBJ1-1
CASSSSQGNEAFF
>TRBV20-1|TRBD2|TRBJ2-7
CSARDQLAGGAEYF
>TRBV4-2|-|TRBJ2-3
CAYQGGGGEDTQYF
>TRBV12-3/TRBV12-4|-|TRBJ2-7
CASSLRQATYEQYF
>TRBV7-8|-|TRBJ2-1
CASSSGNNEQFF
>TRBV2|-|TRBJ2-3
CASSEWQALRADTKYF
>TRBV7-3|TRBD2|TRBJ2-3
CASSERLAADTQYF
>TRBV7-2|TRBD1|TRBJ2-4
CASSRPGDRLAKNIQYF
>TRBV7-3|-|TRBJ2-1
CASSSGHEQFF
>TRBV7-2|-|TRBJ1-4
CASSLERAATNEKLFF
>TRBV28|TRBD1|TRBJ2-7
CASSSSDRGLFELYYEQYF
>TRBV24-1|TRBD2|TRBJ2-2
CATSDPHFSGTRSGELFF
>TRBV7-2|-|TRBJ2-4
CASRSTPNIQYF
>TRBV7-2|TRBD1|TRBJ2-5
CASSLAGTEQETQYF
>TRBV28|-|TRBJ2-5
CASSEAAGTQYF
>TRBV7-2|-|TRBJ2-1
CASSFASGGGEQFF
>TRBV9|-|TRBJ2-7
CASSVALRDEQYF
>TRBV7-2|-|TRBJ1-1
CASSSIPTQMNTEAFF
>TRBV7-3|TRBD2|TRBJ2-7
CASSLRGEGYEQYF
>TRBV2|-|TRBJ2-3
CATPPVSTDTQYF
>TRBV25-1|TRBD2|TRBJ2-5
CASLKHGGGGQETQYF
>TRBV15|-|TRBJ2-7
CATSRETGPYEQYF
>TRBV28|-|TRBJ1-1
CASSFSELNTEAFF
>TRBV6-1|TRBD1|TRBJ2-7
CASWDRGGYEQYF
>TRBV30|-|TRBJ2-7
CAWSGPGYEQYF
>TRBV5-1|-|TRBJ1-1
CASSPVGGGTQAFF
>TRBV28|TRBD1|TRBJ1-3
CASSTGQRTGTIYF
>TRBV15|-|TRBJ2-3
CATSSGRWGFTDTQYF
>TRBV20-1|-|TRBJ2-3
CSANRVDTQYF
>TRBV7-7|-|TRBJ1-3
CASSPEGSSGNTIYF
>TRBV29-1|TRBD2|TRBJ2-7
CSVLGGRAYEQYF
>TRBV7-8|TRBD2|TRBJ2-1
CASSLFAGGYNEQFF
>TRBV5-5|TRBD1|TRBJ2-5
CASSLCSPTGEETQYF
>TRBV15|-|TRBJ2-6
CATSRGRSGFSGANVLTF